These T cell receptor beta chains were read from a single sample in a study of blood T cell repertoires in COVID-19. Sequencing used immunoSEQ multiplex PCR; TCRdb keeps in-frame clones, though not all of them. The sample has under 250,000 clones, over 70% seen once; the top ten hold around 3.1%. Sequenced input: PBMCs or T cells enriched from blood (not recorded which). The receptors derive from a woman aged 40 to 50 who had been exposed to COVID-19. The CDR3 runs from the conserved cysteine through the conserved F or W. A D gene is named only where the DNA matches it firmly. Clone size is stated in some rows and not others, as once, few, many or a class when expanded.

V	J	D	size	CDR3	DNA
TRBV7-9	TRBJ1-3	TRBD1	NA	CASSYVSGQGRLNTIYF	TGTGCCAGCAGCTACGTCTCCGGACAGGGTCGGTTGAACACCATATATTTT
TRBV4-3	TRBJ2-5	NA	NA	CASSQDGAHEETQYF	TGCGCCAGCAGCCAAGATGGAGCCCACGAAGAGACCCAGTACTTC
TRBV28	TRBJ2-7	TRBD1	NA	CASSLGVGQAGSSLPYEQYF	TGTGCCAGCAGTTTAGGGGTCGGACAGGCTGGAAGTTCGCTTCCCTACGAGCAGTACTTC
TRBV5-6	TRBJ2-1	TRBD1	NA	CASSAGGGYNEQFF	TGTGCGTCCTCAGCAGGGGGCGGATACAATGAGCAGTTCTTC
TRBV29-1	TRBJ1-1	TRBD1	NA	CSVGQGPKNTEAFF	TGCAGCGTGGGACAGGGGCCTAAGAACACTGAAGCTTTCTTT
TRBV7-9	TRBJ1-2	NA	NA	CASSPGNTGPPSSF	TGTGCCAGCAGCCCCGGCAACACAGGGCCGCCTAGCTCCTTC
TRBV4-2	TRBJ2-5	NA	few	CASSQAARAGETQYF	TGTGCCAGCAGCCAAGCGGCCAGGGCAGGAGAGACCCAGTACTTC
TRBV11-2	TRBJ1-1	NA	NA	CASSLWGGREAFF	TGTGCCAGCAGCCTCTGGGGGGGCAGAGAAGCTTTCTTT
TRBV6-5	TRBJ1-1	NA	NA	CASSRRGTEAFF	TGTGCCAGCAGCCGCCGAGGGACTGAAGCTTTCTTT
TRBV11-2	TRBJ1-5	TRBD1	NA	CASRRGTGEGSNQPQHF	TGTGCCAGCAGGCGCGGGACAGGGGAGGGTAGCAATCAGCCCCAGCATTTT
TRBV20-1	TRBJ2-5	NA	once	CSARLKETQYF	TGCAGTGCTAGGCTAAAAGAGACCCAGTACTTC
TRBV25-1	TRBJ2-6	NA	once	CASSEYLAAGANVLTF	TGTGCCAGCAGTGAATACTTGGCTGCTGGGGCCAACGTCCTGACTTTC
TRBV28	TRBJ1-1	TRBD1	NA	CASSLTGGTEAFF	TGTGCCAGCAGTTTGACAGGGGGGACTGAAGCTTTCTTT
TRBV4-3	TRBJ1-4	NA	NA	CASSTGRANEKLFF	TGCGCCAGCAGCACAGGGCGGGCTAATGAAAAACTGTTTTTT
TRBV12-3/TRBV12-4	TRBJ1-2	TRBD1	NA	CASRRQGSYGYTF	TGTGCCAGCAGGCGACAGGGCTCCTATGGCTACACCTTC
TRBV7-2	TRBJ1-1	TRBD1	NA	CASSLGQGNTEAFF	TGTGCCAGCAGCTTGGGACAGGGGAACACTGAAGCTTTCTTT